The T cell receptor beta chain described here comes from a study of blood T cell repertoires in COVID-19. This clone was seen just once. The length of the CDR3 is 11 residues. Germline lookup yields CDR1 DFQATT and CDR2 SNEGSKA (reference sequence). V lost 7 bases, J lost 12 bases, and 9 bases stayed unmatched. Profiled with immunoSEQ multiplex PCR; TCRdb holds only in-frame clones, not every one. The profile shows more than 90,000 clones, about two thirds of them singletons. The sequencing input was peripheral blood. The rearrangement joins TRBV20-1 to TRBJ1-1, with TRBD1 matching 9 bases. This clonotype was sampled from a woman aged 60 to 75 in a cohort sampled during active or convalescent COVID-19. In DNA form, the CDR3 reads TGCAGTGTGCCGCCGGGACAGGGTTCTTTCTTT. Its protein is CSVPPGQGSFF.